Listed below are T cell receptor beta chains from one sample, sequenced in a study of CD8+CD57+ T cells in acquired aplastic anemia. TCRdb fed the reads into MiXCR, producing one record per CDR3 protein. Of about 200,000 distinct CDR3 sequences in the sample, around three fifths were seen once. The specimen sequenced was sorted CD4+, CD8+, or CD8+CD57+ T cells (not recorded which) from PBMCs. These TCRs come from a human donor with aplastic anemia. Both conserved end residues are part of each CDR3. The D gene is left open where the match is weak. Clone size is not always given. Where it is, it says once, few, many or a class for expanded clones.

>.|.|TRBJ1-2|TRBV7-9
TGTGCCAGCAGCGCGGGAGGCCGCCGGTCGGGCTACACCTTC
CASSAGGRRSGYTF
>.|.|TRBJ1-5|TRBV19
TGTGCCAGTAGTATAGGGTGGAGCAATCAGCCCCAGCATTTT
CASSIGWSNQPQHF
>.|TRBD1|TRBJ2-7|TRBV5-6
TGTGCCAGCAGCCCTAATGCGGTGGGGATGGGACAGGGGGCATCCCGCGAGCAGTACTTC
CASSPNAVGMGQGASREQYF
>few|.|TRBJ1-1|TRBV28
TGTGCCAGCAGTTTAGGTTGGGGGAACACTGAAGCTTTCTTT
CASSLGWGNTEAFF
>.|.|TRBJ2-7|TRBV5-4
TGTGCCAGCAGCTTGGTGGCGGTAAACGAGCAGTACTTC
CASSLVAVNEQYF
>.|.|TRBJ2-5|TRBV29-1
TGCAGCGTTGACACAGGTCCCCAAGAGACCCAGTACTTC
CSVDTGPQETQYF
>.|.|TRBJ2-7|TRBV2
TGTGCCAGCAGTGAATACCCAGGGAGCTACGAGCAGTACTTC
CASSEYPGSYEQYF
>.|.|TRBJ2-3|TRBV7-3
TGTGCCAGCAGCTTACGCGGGGACCCCACAGATACGCAGTATTTT
CASSLRGDPTDTQYF
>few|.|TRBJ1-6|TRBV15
TGTGCCACCAGCAGAGTAGGGGAGGGGTCTTCACCCCTCCACTTT
CATSRVGEGSSPLHF
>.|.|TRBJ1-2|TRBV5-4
TGTGCCAGCAGCATTGACTGGGGGAACTATGGCTACACCTTC
CASSIDWGNYGYTF
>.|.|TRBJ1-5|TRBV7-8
TGTGCCAGCAGCTTTTCAGCGGGCAAGCCCCAGCATTTT
CASSFSAGKPQHF
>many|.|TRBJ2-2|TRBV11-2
TGTGCCAGCAGCTTGATGAACACCGGGGAGCTGTTTTTT
CASSLMNTGELFF